This T cell receptor beta chain was obtained from a study of cytomegalovirus exposure and HLA in healthy donors. Notes on the study in general: 16,951 TCR beta sequences were associated with HLA alleles at 0.05 false discovery rate in a later analysis.

Vbeta (60) and Jbeta (13) primers were used in the PCR. Using immunoSEQ multiplex PCR, the repertoire was profiled, and TCRdb retains in-frame clones only, with some absent. The sample records around 190,000 clones, 79% being singletons. Worth noting for this clone: Its antigen is undetermined.

Germline assignment: CDR1 MNHNS and CDR2 SASEGT. V was trimmed by 3 bases and J by 6 bases, leaving 11 bases between them. CDR3 length: 13 amino acids. This TCR derives from a young woman in good health and CMV-seronegative. Sequencing input: PBMCs. The chain employs TRBV6-1 and TRBJ1-2; D is perhaps TRBD1 (5 bases). CDR3 region: CASSDQGINGYTF. The CDR3 DNA follows: TGTGCCAGCAGTGATCAGGGTATCAATGGCTACACCTTC.